Listed below are T cell receptor beta chains from one sample, sequenced in a study of T cell changes during pregnancy in multiple sclerosis. Only in-frame clones appear in the TCRdb table, and some are missing; sequencing was by immunoSEQ multiplex PCR. Altogether roughly 93,000 clones are present, around 90% being singletons, with the ten largest covering approximately 0.97%. Sequenced material: peripheral blood, taken before pregnancy. These receptors were collected from a female donor with multiple sclerosis, enrolled in a pregnancy study. The CDR3 runs from the conserved cysteine through the conserved F or W. Fields, in order: CDR3 protein, D gene, J gene, V gene. The D gene is left open where the match is weak.

CDR3: CASSLAGADKNYGYTF; D: NA; J: TRBJ1-2; V: TRBV7-2
CDR3: CSVVGGANTGELFF; D: TRBD2; J: TRBJ2-2; V: TRBV29-1
CDR3: CASSELAYHDEQYF; D: TRBD2; J: TRBJ2-7; V: TRBV10-1
CDR3: CASGFLSGGTGELFF; D: TRBD2; J: TRBJ2-2; V: TRBV12-5
CDR3: CASSSPLAGGLDEQFF; D: TRBD2; J: TRBJ2-1; V: TRBV6-5
CDR3: CVRSFWHAGNTIYF; D: NA; J: TRBJ1-3; V: TRBV7-5
CDR3: CASSQEWGSGRMDGELFF; D: TRBD2; J: TRBJ2-2; V: TRBV4-2
CDR3: CASSFSDRSNYGYTF; D: NA; J: TRBJ1-2; V: TRBV5-4
CDR3: CAISDTRRGGYTF; D: NA; J: TRBJ1-2; V: TRBV10-3
CDR3: CARTIRARYGYTF; D: NA; J: TRBJ1-2; V: TRBV27
CDR3: CASNPGVGPDTQYF; D: NA; J: TRBJ2-3; V: TRBV6-6